This section outlines one T cell receptor beta chain sequence together with its context. Its antigen remains unknown. Profiling relied on immunoSEQ multiplex PCR, and the TCRdb table lists in-frame clones only, not all of them. Of roughly 140,000 clones listed, 90% to 95% are singletons. The CDR3 extends over 15 amino acids. Germline loops: CDR1 SGHRS, CDR2 YFSETQ. Between the trimmed V and J ends, which lost 2 bases and 7 bases, there was a span of 16 bases. This entry comes from a study of T cell responses to AZD1222 COVID-19 vaccine. About the research overall: It was second doses at about 4 or about 12 weeks that were pooled. Findings and limits, study-wide: Just a handful of AZD1222 recipients tested seropositive at baseline.

The TCR comes from an adult in good health. This sequence joins TRBV5-1 and TRBJ2-1; D perhaps matches TRBD1 (5 bases). Here the sequenced sample was peripheral blood, taken on day 0 of AZD1222 vaccination. The CDR3 DNA sequence: TGCGCCAGCAGCTTTGACAGCGCAAATGCAAATGAGCAGTTCTTC. Translation: CASSFDSANANEQFF.